Described below is a single T cell receptor beta chain sequence and its context. Sequenced by immunoSEQ multiplex PCR; TCRdb stores in-frame clones only, minus some. This table holds 270,000 or so clones, 80% to 90% found once. The data stem from a study of blood T cell repertoires in COVID-19. The CDR3 sequence is 17 residues long. CDR1 is MDHEN, CDR2 SYDVKM, per germline. The V and J ends lost 6 bases and 5 bases, in that order; junction bases with no gene match: 15. The chain carries TRBV28 and TRBJ1-4; 7 positions agree with TRBD1. The sample taken for sequencing was peripheral blood. The TCR originated in a woman aged 25 to 39 with COVID-19, enrolled during active disease. CDR3 loop: CASSELPGTALNEKLFF. The DNA for the CDR3 is TGTGCCAGCAGCGAACTCCCCGGGACAGCTCTCAATGAAAAACTGTTTTTT.